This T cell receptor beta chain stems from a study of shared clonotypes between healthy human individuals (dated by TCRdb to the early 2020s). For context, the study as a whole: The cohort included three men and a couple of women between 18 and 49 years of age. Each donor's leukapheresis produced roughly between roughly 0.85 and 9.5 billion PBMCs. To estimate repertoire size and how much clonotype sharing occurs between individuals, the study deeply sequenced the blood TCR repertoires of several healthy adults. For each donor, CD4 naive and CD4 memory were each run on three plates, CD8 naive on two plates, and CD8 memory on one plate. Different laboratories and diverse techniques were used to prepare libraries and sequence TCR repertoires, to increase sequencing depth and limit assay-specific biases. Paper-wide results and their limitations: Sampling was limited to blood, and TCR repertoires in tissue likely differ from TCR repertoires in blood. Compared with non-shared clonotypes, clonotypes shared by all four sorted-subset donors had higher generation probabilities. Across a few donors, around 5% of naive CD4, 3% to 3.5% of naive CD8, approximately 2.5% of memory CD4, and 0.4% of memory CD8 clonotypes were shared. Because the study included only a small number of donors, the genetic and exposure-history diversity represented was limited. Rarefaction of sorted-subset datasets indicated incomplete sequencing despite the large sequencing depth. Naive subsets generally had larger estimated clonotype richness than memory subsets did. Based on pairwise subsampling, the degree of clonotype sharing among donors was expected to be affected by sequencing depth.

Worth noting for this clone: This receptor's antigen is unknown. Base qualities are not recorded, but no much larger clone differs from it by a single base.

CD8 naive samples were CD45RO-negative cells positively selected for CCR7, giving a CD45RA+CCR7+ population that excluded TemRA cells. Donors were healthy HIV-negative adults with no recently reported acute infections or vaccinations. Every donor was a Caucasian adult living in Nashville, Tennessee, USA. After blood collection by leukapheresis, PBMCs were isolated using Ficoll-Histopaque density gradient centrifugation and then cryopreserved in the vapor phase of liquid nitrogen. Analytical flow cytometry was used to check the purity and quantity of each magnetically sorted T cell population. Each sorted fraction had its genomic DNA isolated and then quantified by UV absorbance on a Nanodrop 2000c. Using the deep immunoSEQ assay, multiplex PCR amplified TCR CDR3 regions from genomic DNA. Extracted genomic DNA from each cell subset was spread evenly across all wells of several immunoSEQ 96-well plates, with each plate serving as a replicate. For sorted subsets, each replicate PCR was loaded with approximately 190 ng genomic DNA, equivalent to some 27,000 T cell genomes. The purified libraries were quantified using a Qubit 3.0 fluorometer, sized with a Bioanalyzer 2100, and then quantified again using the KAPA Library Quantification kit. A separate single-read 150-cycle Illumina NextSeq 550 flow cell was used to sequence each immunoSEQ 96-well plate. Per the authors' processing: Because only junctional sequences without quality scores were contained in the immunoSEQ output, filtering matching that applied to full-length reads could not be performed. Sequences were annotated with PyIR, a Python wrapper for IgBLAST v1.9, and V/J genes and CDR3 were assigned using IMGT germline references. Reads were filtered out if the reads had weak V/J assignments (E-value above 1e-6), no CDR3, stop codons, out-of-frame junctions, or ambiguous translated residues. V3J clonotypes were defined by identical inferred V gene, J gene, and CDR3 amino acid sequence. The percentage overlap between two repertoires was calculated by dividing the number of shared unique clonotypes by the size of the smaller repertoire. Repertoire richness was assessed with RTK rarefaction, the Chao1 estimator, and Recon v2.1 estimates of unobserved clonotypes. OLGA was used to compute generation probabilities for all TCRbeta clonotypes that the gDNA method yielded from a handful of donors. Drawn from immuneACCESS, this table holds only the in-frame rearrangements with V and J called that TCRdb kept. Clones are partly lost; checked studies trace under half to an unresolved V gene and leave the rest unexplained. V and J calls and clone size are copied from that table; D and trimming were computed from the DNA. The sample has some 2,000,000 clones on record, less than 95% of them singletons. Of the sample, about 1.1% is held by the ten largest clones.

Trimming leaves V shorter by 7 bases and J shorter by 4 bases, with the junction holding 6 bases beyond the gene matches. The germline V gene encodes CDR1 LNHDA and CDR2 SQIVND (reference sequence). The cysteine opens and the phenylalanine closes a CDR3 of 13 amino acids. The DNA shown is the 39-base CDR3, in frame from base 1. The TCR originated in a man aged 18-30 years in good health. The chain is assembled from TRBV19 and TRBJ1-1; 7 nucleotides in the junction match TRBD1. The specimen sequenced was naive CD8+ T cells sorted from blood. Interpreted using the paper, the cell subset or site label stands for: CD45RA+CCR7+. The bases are TGTGCCAGTACCCAGGGGGGACGCACTGAAGCTTTCTTT. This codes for CASTQGGRTEAFF.